Sequencing of this T cell receptor (beta chain) was carried out in a study of beta chain features in type 1 diabetes. At the level of the study: No patient-donor differences in age, gender, total cells or subset yield. Study-wide results and caveats: Shorter TCRB CDR3s, moderately but significantly so, marked every one of the four CD4+ subsets in Type 1 diabetes patients.

Since all of the isolated RNA was reverse transcribed, expressed TCRB transcripts were what got sequenced. The table came from immunoSEQ multiplex PCR; TCRdb's copy has only in-frame clones and leaves some out. This table holds under 400,000 clones, over 9.5% found once. With regard to this clone: Its antigen is not known.

The CDR3 is 16 amino acids. With 5 bases removed from V and 2 bases from J, the gap between germline ends came to 18 bases. Germline CDR1 SGHAT, CDR2 FQNNGV. The chain combines TRBV11-2 with TRBJ1-1, with a weak D call TRBD1 (5 bases). Material for sequencing was naive CD4+ T cells from blood. This sequence originates from a woman between 18 and 29 years old with type 1 diabetes. CDR3 region: CASSPIRGRINTEAFF. In nucleotides, the CDR3 is TGTGCCAGCAGCCCCATCCGGGGGAGGATCAACACTGAAGCTTTCTTT.